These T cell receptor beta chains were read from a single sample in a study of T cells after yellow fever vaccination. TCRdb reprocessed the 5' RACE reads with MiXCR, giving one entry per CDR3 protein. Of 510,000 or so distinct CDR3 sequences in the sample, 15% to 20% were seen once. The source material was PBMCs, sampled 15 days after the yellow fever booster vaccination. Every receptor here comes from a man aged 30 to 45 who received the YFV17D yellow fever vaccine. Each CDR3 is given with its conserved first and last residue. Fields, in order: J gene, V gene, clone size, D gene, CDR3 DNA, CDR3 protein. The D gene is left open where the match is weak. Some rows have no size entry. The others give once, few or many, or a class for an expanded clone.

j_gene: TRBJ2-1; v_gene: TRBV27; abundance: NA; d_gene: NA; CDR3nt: TGTGCCAGCAGCCCCACACCGGTGGTTGAGCAGTTCTTC; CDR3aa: CASSPTPVVEQFF
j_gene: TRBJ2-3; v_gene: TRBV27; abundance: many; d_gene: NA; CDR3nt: TGTGCCAGCAGTTTATCCGGGGGAGGAATAGATACGCAGTATTTT; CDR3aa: CASSLSGGGIDTQYF
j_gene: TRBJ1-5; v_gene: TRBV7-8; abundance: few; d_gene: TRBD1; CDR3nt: TGTGCCAGCAGCCAAGGGACAGGGATAGGACAGCCCCAGCATTTT; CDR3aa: CASSQGTGIGQPQHF
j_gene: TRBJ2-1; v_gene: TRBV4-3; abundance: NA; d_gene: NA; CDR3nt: TGCGCCAGCAGCCAAGATGGGTATTCCTACAATGAGCAGTTCTTC; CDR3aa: CASSQDGYSYNEQFF
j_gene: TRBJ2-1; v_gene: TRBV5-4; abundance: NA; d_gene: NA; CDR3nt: TGTGCCAGCAGCTTGGGCCGAGCACAGAATGAGCAGTTCTTC; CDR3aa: CASSLGRAQNEQFF
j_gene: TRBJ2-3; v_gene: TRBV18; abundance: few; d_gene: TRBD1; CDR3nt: TGTGCCAGCTCACCGGCCGGACAGGCGCAGTATTTT; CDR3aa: CASSPAGQAQYF
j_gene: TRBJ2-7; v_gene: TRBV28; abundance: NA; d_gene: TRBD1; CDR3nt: TGTGCCAGCAGTTCTGGGGGACAGGGGTTGACCTACGAGCAGTACTTC; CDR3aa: CASSSGGQGLTYEQYF
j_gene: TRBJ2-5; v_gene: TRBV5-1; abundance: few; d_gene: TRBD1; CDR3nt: TGCGCCAGCAGCCAGGGCAGGGGGCAAGAGACCCAGTACTTC; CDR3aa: CASSQGRGQETQYF
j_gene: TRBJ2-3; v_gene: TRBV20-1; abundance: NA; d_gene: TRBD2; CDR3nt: TGCAGTGCTAGACCTTCGCAGCGGGAGGTAGATACGCAGTATTTT; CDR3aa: CSARPSQREVDTQYF
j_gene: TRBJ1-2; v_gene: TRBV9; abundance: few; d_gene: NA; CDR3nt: TGTGCCAGCAGCGCCCCCTACGATGGGGGAAACTATGGCTACACCTTC; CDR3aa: CASSAPYDGGNYGYTF
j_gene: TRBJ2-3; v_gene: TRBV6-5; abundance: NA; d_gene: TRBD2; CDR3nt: TGTGCCAGCAGTTCGGGACTAGGGGGAGAAGATACGCAGTATTTT; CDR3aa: CASSSGLGGEDTQYF
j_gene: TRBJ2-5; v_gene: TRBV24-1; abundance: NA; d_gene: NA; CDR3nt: TGTGCCACCAGTGATCCCCAAGAGACCCAGTACTTC; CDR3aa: CATSDPQETQYF
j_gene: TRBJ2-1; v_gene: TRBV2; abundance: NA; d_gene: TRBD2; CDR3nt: TGTGCCAGGGGAGGGACTAGCGGGAGGGCTCACAATGAGCAGTTCTTC; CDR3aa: CARGGTSGRAHNEQFF
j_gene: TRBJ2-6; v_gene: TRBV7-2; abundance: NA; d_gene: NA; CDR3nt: TGTGCCAGCAGCTTAGGTGGGGGCTGGGCCAACGTCCTGACTTTC; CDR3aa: CASSLGGGWANVLTF
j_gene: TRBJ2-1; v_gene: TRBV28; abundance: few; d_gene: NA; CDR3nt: TGTGCCAGCTGCCCAAGGGCCGGAGGCGGCTATGAGCAGTTCTTC; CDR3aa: CASCPRAGGGYEQFF
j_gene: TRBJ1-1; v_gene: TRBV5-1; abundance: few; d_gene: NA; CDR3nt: TGCGCCAGCAGCTTGGAGACCCCCGGCGGTGAAGCTTTCTTT; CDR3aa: CASSLETPGGEAFF
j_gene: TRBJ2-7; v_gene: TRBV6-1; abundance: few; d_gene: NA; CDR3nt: TGTGCCAGCAGTAGGACGGAGGGGACGGCATACGAGCAGTACTTC; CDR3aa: CASSRTEGTAYEQYF
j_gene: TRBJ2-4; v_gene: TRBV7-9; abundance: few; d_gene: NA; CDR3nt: TGTGCCAGCAGCGCAGAGGAAAAGAGAGACATTCAGTACTTC; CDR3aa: CASSAEEKRDIQYF
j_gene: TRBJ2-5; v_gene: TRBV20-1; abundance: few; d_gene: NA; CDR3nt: TGCAGTGCTGCGGATGGAGAGACCCAGTACTTC; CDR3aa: CSAADGETQYF
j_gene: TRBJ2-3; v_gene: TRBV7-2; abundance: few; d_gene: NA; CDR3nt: TGTGCCAGCAGCTTAGGGCGCCCAGGTTACTTCAGCACAGATACGCAGTATTTT; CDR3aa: CASSLGRPGYFSTDTQYF
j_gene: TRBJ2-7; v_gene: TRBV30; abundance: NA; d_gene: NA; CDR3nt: TGTGCCTGGAGTGTACGAGCGGTCTTAACCTACGAGCAGTACTTC; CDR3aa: CAWSVRAVLTYEQYF
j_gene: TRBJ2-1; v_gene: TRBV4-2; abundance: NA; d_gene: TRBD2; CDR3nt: TGTGCCAGCAGCCCCTTGGGACTAGCGAACTACAATGAGCAGTTCTTC; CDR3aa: CASSPLGLANYNEQFF
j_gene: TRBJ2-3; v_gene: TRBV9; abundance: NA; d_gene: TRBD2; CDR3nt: TGTGCCAGTAGCGGGAGAATCACAGATACGCAGTATTTT; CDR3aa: CASSGRITDTQYF
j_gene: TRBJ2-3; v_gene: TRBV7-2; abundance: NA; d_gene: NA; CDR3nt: TGTGCCAGCAGCTTAGCGGAAGTAACTAGCACAGATACGCAGTATTTT; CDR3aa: CASSLAEVTSTDTQYF
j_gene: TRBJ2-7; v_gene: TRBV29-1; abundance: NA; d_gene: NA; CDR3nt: TGCAGCGTTGAGGGGTATTTTCCCTACGAGCAGTACTTC; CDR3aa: CSVEGYFPYEQYF
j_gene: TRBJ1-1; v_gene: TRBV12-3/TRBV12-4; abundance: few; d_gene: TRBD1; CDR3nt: TGTGCCAGCAGCCCATTGGGACAGGGGTATACTGAAGCTTTCTTT; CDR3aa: CASSPLGQGYTEAFF
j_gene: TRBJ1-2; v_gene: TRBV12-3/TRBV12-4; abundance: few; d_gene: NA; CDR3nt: TGTGCCAGCAGTTTATATGCCACAAGTGGAGGCTACACCTTC; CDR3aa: CASSLYATSGGYTF
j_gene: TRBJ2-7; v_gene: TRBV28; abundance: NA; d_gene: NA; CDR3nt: TGTGCCAGCAGTCCGGGGGCCTTCTCCTACGAGCAGTACTTC; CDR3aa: CASSPGAFSYEQYF
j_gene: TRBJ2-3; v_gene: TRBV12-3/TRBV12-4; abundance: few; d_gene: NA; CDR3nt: TGTGCCAGCAGTTTTGACTTGCCGACTAGCACAGATACGCAGTATTTT; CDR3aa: CASSFDLPTSTDTQYF
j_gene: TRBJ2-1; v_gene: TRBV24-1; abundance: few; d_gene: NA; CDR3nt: TGTGCCACCAGTGAGTTGGGGACGGACACCAATGAGCAGTTCTTC; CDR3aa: CATSELGTDTNEQFF
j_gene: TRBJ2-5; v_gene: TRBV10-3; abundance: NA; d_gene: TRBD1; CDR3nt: TGTGCCATCAGCAAGGGACAGGGTGCGAAGGAGACCCAGTACTTC; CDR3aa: CAISKGQGAKETQYF
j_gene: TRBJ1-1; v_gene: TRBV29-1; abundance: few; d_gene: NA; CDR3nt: TGCAGCGTTGATGTGGGGGAGAACACTGAAGCTTTCTTT; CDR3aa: CSVDVGENTEAFF
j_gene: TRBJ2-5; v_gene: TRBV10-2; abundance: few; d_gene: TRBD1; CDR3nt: TGCGCCAGCAGTGAGACCTACAGGGGGCTTAAAGAGACCCAGTACTTC; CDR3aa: CASSETYRGLKETQYF
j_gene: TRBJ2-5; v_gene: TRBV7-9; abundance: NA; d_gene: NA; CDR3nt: TGTGCCAGCAGCTCGCCTGTTGTGGGGGGACAAGAGACCCAGTACTTC; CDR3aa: CASSSPVVGGQETQYF
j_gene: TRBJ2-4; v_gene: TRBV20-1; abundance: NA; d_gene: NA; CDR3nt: TGCGGGGGGACAGCTAAAAACATTCAGTACTTC; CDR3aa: CGGTAKNIQYF
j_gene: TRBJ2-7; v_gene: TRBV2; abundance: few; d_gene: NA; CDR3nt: TGTGCCAGCAGAGCGAGGGGACACTCGTACGAGCAGTACTTC; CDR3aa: CASRARGHSYEQYF
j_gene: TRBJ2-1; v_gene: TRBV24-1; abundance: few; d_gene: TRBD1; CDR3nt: TGTGCCACCAGTAAATCGGGACAGGGCAACAATGAGCAGTTCTTC; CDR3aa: CATSKSGQGNNEQFF
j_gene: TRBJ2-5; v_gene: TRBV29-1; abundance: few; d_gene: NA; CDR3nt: TGCAGCGTTGACCCAGCGTGGGTGGAGACCCAGTACTTC; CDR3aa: CSVDPAWVETQYF